The next 24 T cell receptor beta chains were all read from a single sample in a study of cytomegalovirus exposure and HLA in healthy donors. The PCR contained 60 Vbeta and 13 Jbeta primers. The method was immunoSEQ multiplex PCR; TCRdb's version includes in-frame clones alone and lacks a portion of them. The profile shows under 150,000 clones, roughly four fifths of them singletons. Sequencing was performed on PBMCs. The receptors stem from a woman aged 35 to 49 in good health and CMV-seropositive.

The chain has TRBV27 and TRBJ2-5, with 13 bases lining up with TRBD2. The CDR3 runs 16 residues. Looked up from germline, CDR1 is MNHEY and CDR2 is SMNVEV (reference sequence). The trim removed 5 bases at V and 9 bases at J, leaving 12 bases unmatched. Written as DNA, the CDR3 is TGTGCCAGCAGTCCGGGACTAGCGGGATTCCAGGAGGCCCAGTACTTC. Its translation: CASSPGLAGFQEAQYF.

The V and J genes are TRBV5-6 and TRBJ2-7; D remains ambiguous. This CDR3 is built from 12 residues. Trimming shortened V by 4 bases and J by 8 bases, and 13 bases separated the two germline ends. From germline, CDR1 is SGHDT and CDR2 YYEEEE. The CDR3 here is CASSLLRGQQYF. In DNA, the CDR3 is TGTGCCAGCAGCCTATTGCGAGGCCAGCAGTACTTC.

The genes are TRBV30 and TRBJ1-2; 7 bases fit TRBD1. The CDR3 loop spans 14 amino acids. Trimming cost V 7 bases and J 5 bases; bases outside gene matches: 13. Germline V gives CDR1 GTSNPN, CDR2 SVGIG (reference sequence). CDR3 sequence reads: CALWDSEASYGYTF. CDR3 coding DNA: TGTGCCTTATGGGACAGCGAAGCTTCATATGGCTACACCTTC.

This chain joins TRBV6-5 and TRBJ1-1; 10 nucleotides agree with TRBD1. The trim removed 5 bases at V and 10 bases at J, leaving 13 bases unmatched. This CDR3 has 15 residues. Germline V lookup: CDR1 MNHEY, CDR2 SVGAGI. CDR3 nucleotides: TGTGCCAGCAGTCCATATCCGACAGGGGGCAGTGGAGCTTTCTTT. It translates to CASSPYPTGGSGAFF.

The CDR3 sequence is CASSSGTGSQPQHF. CDR3 in DNA: TGTGCCAGCAGCTCAGGAACAGGGAGTCAGCCCCAGCATTTT. The chain uses TRBV7-2 and TRBJ1-5; D is perhaps TRBD1 (6 bases). The CDR3 sequence is 14 residues long. V lost 4 bases, J lost 6 bases, and 13 bases lay in between. CDR1 and CDR2 (germline): SGHTA, FQGNSA.

V and J are TRBV19 and TRBJ1-2; D gene ambiguous. This CDR3 is 12 amino acids long. The germline gives CDR1 LNHDA, CDR2 SQIVND (reference sequence). Trimming cost V 3 bases and J 5 bases, with 7 bases left between them. The CDR3 is CASSIRGYGYTF. CDR3 bases: TGTGCCAGTAGTATTCGGGGTTATGGCTACACCTTC.

Concerning this clone itself: Relative to the germline gene, one junction end is altered; a read error may explain this. The chain carries TRBV15 and TRBJ2-7; D might be TRBD1 (5 bases). Germline CDR1 and CDR2: LNHNV and YYDKDF (reference sequence). This CDR3 has 15 residues. CDR3 loop: CASRTTLGVGYEQYF. The CDR3 DNA is TGTGCCTCCAGGACAACCCTAGGGGTTGGCTACGAGCAGTACTTC.

The V and J genes are TRBV27 and TRBJ2-2; the match to TRBD2 covers 9 bases. CDR1 is MNHEY and CDR2 is SMNVEV in the germline V gene (reference sequence). After removal of 2 bases from V and 6 bases from J, the junction contained 13 bases not matched to a gene. The CDR3 runs to 18 residues. In DNA form, the CDR3 reads TGTGCCAGCAGTTTACTTCCGTTGAGGACTAGCGCCCCCGGGGAGCTGTTTTTT. Translation gives CASSLLPLRTSAPGELFF.

Concerning this clone itself: At one end, the junction sequence differs from germline, possibly due to a read error. This chain links TRBV9 with TRBJ2-2; weak D call: TRBD2 (6 bases). This CDR3 is 15 amino acids long. Germline loops: CDR1 SGDLS, CDR2 YYNGEE. The CDR3 DNA sequence: TGTGCCAGCAGTCGTTTCGGGACTCCCACCGGAGAGCTGTTTTTT. Residues: CASSRFGTPTGELFF.

The V call is TRBV9, the J call TRBJ2-7; D is perhaps TRBD1 (7 bases). Germline-derived CDR1 and CDR2 are SGDLS and YYNGEE. V lost 4 bases and J lost 2, with 22 bases in between. The CDR3 runs to 17 residues. The CDR3 DNA is TGTGCCAGCAGCCGTCATCGGGGCCAGGGGGGCACCTACGAGCAGTACTTC. This encodes CASSRHRGQGGTYEQYF.

The V and J genes are TRBV19 and TRBJ1-4, with D unclear. There are 14 residues in the CDR3. The V and J ends lost 1 base and 6 bases respectively, with 9 bases between them. Germline V gives CDR1 LNHDA, CDR2 SQIVND (reference sequence). The CDR3 DNA sequence: TGTGCCAGTAGTATAGGTTGGAGTGATGAAAAACTGTTTTTT. Protein product: CASSIGWSDEKLFF.

The CDR3 region is CASSLGASGILTYEQYF. Written as DNA, the CDR3 is TGTGCCAGCAGCTTAGGGGCTAGCGGGATTCTGACCTACGAGCAGTACTTC. The rearrangement uses TRBV7-2 and TRBJ2-7; 9 bases fit TRBD2. The CDR3 runs to 17 residues. V lost 1 base to trimming and J lost 2 bases; unmatched junction nucleotides: 9. CDR1 is SGHTA, CDR2 FQGNSA, per germline.

The chain is built from TRBV6-4 and TRBJ2-3; 8 bases agree with TRBD1. The CDR3 extends over 17 amino acids. In germline, CDR1 is MRHNA, CDR2 SNTAGT. V was clipped by 0 bases and J by 7 bases; unmatched bases: 12. This CDR3 is CASSDSRGRGQFHTQYF. DNA of the CDR3: TGTGCCAGCAGTGACTCGAGGGGCAGGGGGCAGTTTCATACGCAGTATTTT.

This chain links TRBV4-3 with TRBJ2-1; 9 bases are shared with TRBD2. V lost 1 base and J lost 3; bases outside the gene matches: 4. Germline V gives CDR1 LGHNA, CDR2 YSLEER. The CDR3 has 16 amino acids. The CDR3 DNA reads TGCGCCAGCAGCCAAGTCCTAGCGGGAAGCTACAATGAGCAGTTCTTC. It is translated as CASSQVLAGSYNEQFF.

This chain links TRBV28 with TRBJ2-1, with 9 bases matching TRBD2. Germline V lookup: CDR1 MDHEN, CDR2 SYDVKM. This CDR3 region has 16 residues. V lost 5 bases to trimming and J lost 4 bases; unmatched junction nucleotides: 9. The CDR3 protein is CASSIIAGEGYNEQFF. Written as DNA, the CDR3 is TGTGCCAGCAGTATCATAGCGGGAGAGGGGTACAATGAGCAGTTCTTC. The whole variable domain, filled in from reference TRBV28 and TRBJ2-1, reads DVKVTQSSRYLVKRTGEKVFLECVQDMDHENMFWYRQDPGLGLRLIYFSYDVKMKEKGDIPEGYSVSREKKERFSLILESASTNQTSMYLCASSIIAGEGYNEQFFGPGTRLTVL.

The J gene is TRBJ1-6, the V gene TRBV9; 8 nucleotides agree with TRBD1. This CDR3 has 14 residues. The germline V gene encodes CDR1 SGDLS and CDR2 YYNGEE. V lost 1 base to trimming and J lost 10 bases; unmatched junction nucleotides: 4. DNA of the CDR3: TGTGCCAGCAGCGTACAACAGGGGGAATCACCCCTCCACTTT. Encoded protein: CASSVQQGESPLHF.

The gene calls are TRBV19 and TRBJ1-1; D call uncertain. This CDR3 region has 12 residues. From germline, CDR1 is LNHDA and CDR2 SQIVND (reference sequence). V gave up 7 bases and J gave up 2 bases, with 8 bases separating them. The CDR3 region is CASKAGNTEAFF. The CDR3 region has the DNA TGTGCCAGTAAGGCAGGCAACACTGAAGCTTTCTTT.

This clone was picked up a small number of times. J is TRBJ2-7 and V is TRBV15, with a possible D match to TRBD1 (5 bases). The length of the CDR3 is 13 residues. Per germline, CDR1 LNHNV and CDR2 YYDKDF (reference sequence). V lost 3 bases and J 5 bases, leaving 11 bases between the germline ends. The CDR3 DNA follows: TGTGCCACCAGCAGCGAAGTCAGGGACGAGCAGTACTTC. Its translation: CATSSEVRDEQYF. Drawing the rest from reference TRBV15 and TRBJ2-7, the complete variable domain is DAMVIQNPRYQVTQFGKPVTLSCSQTLNHNVMYWYQQKSSQAPKLLFHYYDKDFNNEADTPDNFQSRRPNTSFCFLDIRSPGLGDTAMYLCATSSEVRDEQYFGPGTRLTVT.

CDR3: CASSLGPINYGYTF. The DNA for the CDR3 is TGTGCCAGCAGCTTGGGGCCGATTAACTATGGCTACACCTTC. This chain joins TRBV5-5 and TRBJ1-2; unclear D gene. Germline V gene sequence: CDR1 SGHKS, CDR2 YYEKEE (reference sequence). With 0 bases removed from V and 1 base from J, the gap between germline ends came to 7 bases. There are 14 residues in the CDR3.

The V call is TRBV15, the J call TRBJ2-5, with 8 bases that match TRBD1. The J call may be incorrect, as the DNA end agrees better with TRBJ2-7. The CDR3 spans 15 residues. Per germline, CDR1 LNHNV and CDR2 YYDKDF (reference sequence). The CDR3 DNA reads as TGTGCCACCAGCAGAGGAGGACAGGGATCCTACGAGCAGTACTTC. Its translation is CATSRGGQGSYEQYF.

The CDR3 DNA reads TGTGCCAGCAGCCAAGAGGCCCAGAGGCCGGAAGAGACCCAGTACTTC. Amino acid sequence: CASSQEAQRPEETQYF. The chain carries TRBV4-2 and TRBJ2-5, with D uncertain. Germline V gene lookup returns CDR1 LGHNA and CDR2 YNFKEQ. V lost 0 bases and J lost 3, with 14 bases in between. The CDR3 covers 16 residues.

In its sample, this clone was seen a few times. The chain combines TRBV28 with TRBJ1-2, with a weak D call TRBD1 (6 bases). The germline V gene encodes CDR1 MDHEN and CDR2 SYDVKM. Trimming left V 10 bases short and J 2 bases short, with 11 bases between. The CDR3 is 12 amino acids. DNA of the CDR3: TGTGCCACTCTTACAGGGAACTATGGCTACACCTTC. Its protein is CATLTGNYGYTF.

The V gene is TRBV9, the J gene TRBJ2-1, with 11 bases aligning to TRBD2. The CDR3 length is 15 residues. Germline CDR1 reads SGDLS; CDR2 reads YYNGEE. The V gene end was trimmed by 2 bases and the J gene end by 4 bases; junction bases not matched to a gene: 2. The CDR3 sequence: CASSVSGRDYNEQFF. DNA of the CDR3: TGTGCCAGCAGCGTTAGCGGGAGGGATTACAATGAGCAGTTCTTC.

J is TRBJ2-7 and V is TRBV5-6; TRBD1 is a possible D gene (5 bases). The germline CDR1 and CDR2 sequences are SGHDT and YYEEEE. Deletions cut 4 bases from V and 1 base from J, with 12 bases between. The CDR3 spans 14 residues. Written as DNA, the CDR3 is TGTGCCAGCAGCCAGACAGTAATTTCCTACGAGCAGTACTTC. Translated, it gives CASSQTVISYEQYF. The whole variable domain, remainder taken from reference TRBV5-6 and TRBJ2-7, is DAGVTQSPTHLIKTRGQQVTLRCSPKSGHDTVSWYQQALGQGPQFIFQYYEEEERQRGNFPDRFSGHQFPNYSSELNVNALLLGDSALYLCASSQTVISYEQYFGPGTRLTVT.